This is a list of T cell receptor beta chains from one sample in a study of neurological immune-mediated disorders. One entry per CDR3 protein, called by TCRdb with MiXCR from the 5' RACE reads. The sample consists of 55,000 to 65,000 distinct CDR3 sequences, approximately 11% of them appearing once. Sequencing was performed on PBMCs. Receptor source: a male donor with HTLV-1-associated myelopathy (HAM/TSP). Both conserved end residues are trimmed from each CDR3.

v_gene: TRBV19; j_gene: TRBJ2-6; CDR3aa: ASSHIRGSGANVLT
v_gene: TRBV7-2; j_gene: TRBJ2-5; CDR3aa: ASSPSLAGETQY
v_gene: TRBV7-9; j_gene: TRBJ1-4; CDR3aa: ASSLINEKLF
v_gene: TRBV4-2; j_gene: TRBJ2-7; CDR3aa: ASSQAVGQGNEQY
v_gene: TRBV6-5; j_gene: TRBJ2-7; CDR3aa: ASSTGQNTYEQY
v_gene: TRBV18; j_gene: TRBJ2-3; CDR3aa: ASSRQGSTSTDTQY
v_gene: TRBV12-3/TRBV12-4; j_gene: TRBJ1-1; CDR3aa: ASSPNRILTEAF
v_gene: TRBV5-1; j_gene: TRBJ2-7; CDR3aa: ASSPSVGVYEQY
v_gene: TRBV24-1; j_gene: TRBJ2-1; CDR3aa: ATSRIGGKYNEQF
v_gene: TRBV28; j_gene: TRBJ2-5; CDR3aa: ASRVSGGAETQY
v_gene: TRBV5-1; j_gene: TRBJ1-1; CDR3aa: ANSLQGGNTEAF
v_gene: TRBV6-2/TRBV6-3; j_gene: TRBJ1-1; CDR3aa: ASRGTGIGTEAF
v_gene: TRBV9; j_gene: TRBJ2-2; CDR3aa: ASSVQGNTGELF
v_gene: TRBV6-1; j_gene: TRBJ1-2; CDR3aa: ASSEAQILRGPGYT
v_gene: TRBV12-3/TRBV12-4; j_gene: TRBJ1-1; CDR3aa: ASGRAATEAF
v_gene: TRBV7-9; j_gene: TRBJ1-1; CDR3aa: ASSLEIANTEAF
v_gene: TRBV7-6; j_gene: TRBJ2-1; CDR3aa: ASSPRASGGASSYNEQF
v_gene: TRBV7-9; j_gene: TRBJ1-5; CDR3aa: ASSLEGSQPQH
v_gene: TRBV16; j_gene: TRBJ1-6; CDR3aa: ASSQSREGVSPLH
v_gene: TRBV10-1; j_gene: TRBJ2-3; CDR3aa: ASSEAQGVGTDTQY
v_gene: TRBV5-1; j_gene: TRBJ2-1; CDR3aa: ASSHPPGLMDNERF
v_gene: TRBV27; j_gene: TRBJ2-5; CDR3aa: ASSLFPPGLAPETQY
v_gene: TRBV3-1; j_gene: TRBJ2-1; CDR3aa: ASSSRSRPILNEQF
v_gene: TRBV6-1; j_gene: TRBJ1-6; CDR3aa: ASNDRPDGNSPLH
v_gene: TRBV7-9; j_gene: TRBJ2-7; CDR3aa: ASSFPGITDEQY
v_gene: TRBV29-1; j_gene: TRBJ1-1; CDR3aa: SVERAGGLEAF
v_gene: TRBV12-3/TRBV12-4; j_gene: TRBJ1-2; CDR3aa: ASSQGQGYGYT